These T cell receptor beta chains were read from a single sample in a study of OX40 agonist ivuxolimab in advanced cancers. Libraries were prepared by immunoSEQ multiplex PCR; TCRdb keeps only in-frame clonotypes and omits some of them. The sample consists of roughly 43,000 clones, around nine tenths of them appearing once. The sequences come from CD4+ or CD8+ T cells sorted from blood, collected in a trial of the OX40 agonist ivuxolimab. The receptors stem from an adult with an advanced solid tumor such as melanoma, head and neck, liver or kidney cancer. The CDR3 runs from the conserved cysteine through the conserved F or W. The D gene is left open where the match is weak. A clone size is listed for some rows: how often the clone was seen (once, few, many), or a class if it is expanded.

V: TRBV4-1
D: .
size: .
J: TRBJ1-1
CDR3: CASSQRGPMNTEAFF
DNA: TGCGCCAGCAGCCAGAGGGGTCCCATGAACACTGAAGCTTTCTTT

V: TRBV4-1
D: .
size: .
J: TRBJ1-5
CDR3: CASSQEKGNQPQHF
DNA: TGCGCCAGCAGCCAAGAGAAGGGCAATCAGCCCCAGCATTTT

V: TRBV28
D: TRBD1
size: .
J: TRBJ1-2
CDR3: CASRPQGAYGYTF
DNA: TGTGCCAGCAGGCCACAGGGGGCCTATGGCTACACCTTC

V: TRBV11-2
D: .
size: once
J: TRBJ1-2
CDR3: CASSLKWGDYGYTF
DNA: TGTGCCAGCAGCTTAAAGTGGGGGGACTATGGCTACACCTTC

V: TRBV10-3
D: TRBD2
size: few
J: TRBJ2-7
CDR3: CAISSRGDSYEQYF
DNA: TGTGCCATCAGCTCGCGGGGGGATTCCTACGAGCAGTACTTC

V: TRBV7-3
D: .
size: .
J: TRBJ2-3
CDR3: CASSLTDFITDTQYF
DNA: TGTGCCAGCAGCTTGACTGACTTTATCACAGATACGCAGTATTTT

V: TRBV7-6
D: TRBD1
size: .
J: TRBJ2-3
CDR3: CASSSPSGTGEMDTQYF
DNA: TGTGCCAGCAGCTCCCCGTCTGGGACAGGGGAAATGGATACGCAGTATTTT

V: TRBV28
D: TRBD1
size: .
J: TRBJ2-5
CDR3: CASSYRTGEETQYF
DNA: TGTGCCAGCAGTTATAGGACAGGCGAGGAGACCCAGTACTTC

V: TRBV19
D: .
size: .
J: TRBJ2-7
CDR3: CASSHHAGLSAYEQYF
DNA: TGTGCCAGTAGTCACCACGCAGGGTTGTCAGCCTACGAGCAGTACTTC

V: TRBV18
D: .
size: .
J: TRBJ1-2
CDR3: CASSPPGTSYGYTF
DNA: TGTGCCAGCTCACCACCCGGGACTAGCTATGGCTACACCTTC

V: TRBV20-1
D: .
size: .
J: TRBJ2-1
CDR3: CSSAVYNEQFF
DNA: TGCAGCAGCGCGGTCTACAATGAGCAGTTCTTC

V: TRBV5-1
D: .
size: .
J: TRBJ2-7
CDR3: CASSLAEGDAYEQYF
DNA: TGCGCCAGCAGCTTGGCCGAAGGGGACGCCTACGAGCAGTACTTC

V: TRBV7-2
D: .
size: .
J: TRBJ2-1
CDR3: CASSFPWDEQFF
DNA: TGTGCCAGCAGCTTTCCCTGGGATGAGCAGTTCTTC

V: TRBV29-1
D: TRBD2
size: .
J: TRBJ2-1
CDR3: CSVAGLAGVFNEQFF
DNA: TGCAGCGTGGCGGGACTAGCGGGAGTATTCAATGAGCAGTTCTTC

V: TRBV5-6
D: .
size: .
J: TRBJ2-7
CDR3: CASSWGVDYEQYF
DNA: TGTGCCAGCAGCTGGGGGGTGGACTACGAGCAGTACTTC

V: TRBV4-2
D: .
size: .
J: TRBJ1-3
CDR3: CASSPVTGTGNTIYF
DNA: TGTGCCAGCAGCCCAGTCACAGGGACTGGAAACACCATATATTTT

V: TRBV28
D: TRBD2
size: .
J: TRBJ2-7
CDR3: CASSFPGGAYEQYF
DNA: TGTGCCAGCAGTTTTCCGGGGGGTGCCTACGAGCAGTACTTC

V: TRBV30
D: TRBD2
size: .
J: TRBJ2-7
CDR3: CAWSVGGDEQYF
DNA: TGTGCCTGGAGTGTTGGGGGGGACGAGCAGTACTTC

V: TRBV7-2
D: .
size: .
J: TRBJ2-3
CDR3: CASSLWVGDTQYF
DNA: TGTGCCAGCAGCTTATGGGTAGGAGATACGCAGTATTTT

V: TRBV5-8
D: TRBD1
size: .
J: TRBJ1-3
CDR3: CASSLWPIRGLRNTIYF
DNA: TGTGCCAGCAGCTTGTGGCCGATCAGGGGGCTCAGAAACACCATATATTTT

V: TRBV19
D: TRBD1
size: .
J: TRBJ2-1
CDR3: CASSIAQGAIYNEQFF
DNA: TGTGCCAGTAGTATAGCACAGGGGGCTATCTACAATGAGCAGTTCTTC

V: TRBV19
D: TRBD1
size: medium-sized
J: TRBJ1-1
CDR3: CASHPPSTGGNTEAFF
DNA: TGTGCCAGCCACCCTCCCTCGACAGGGGGGAACACTGAAGCTTTCTTT

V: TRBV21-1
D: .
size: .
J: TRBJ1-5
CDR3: CASSKGMGQPQHF
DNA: TGTGCCAGCAGCAAGGGGATGGGCCAGCCCCAGCATTTT